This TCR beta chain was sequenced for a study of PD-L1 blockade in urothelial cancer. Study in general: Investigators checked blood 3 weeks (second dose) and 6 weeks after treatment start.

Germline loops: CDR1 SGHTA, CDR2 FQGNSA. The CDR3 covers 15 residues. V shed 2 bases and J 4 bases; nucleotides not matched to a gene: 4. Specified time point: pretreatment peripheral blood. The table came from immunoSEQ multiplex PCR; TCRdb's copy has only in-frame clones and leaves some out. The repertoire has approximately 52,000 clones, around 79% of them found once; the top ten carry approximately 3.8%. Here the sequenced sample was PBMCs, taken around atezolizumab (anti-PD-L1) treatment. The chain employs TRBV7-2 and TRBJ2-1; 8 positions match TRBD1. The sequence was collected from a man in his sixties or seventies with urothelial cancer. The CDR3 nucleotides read TGTGCCAGCAGCTTAACAGGGGGTGGGTACAATGAGCAGTTCTTC. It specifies CASSLTGGGYNEQFF.